This T cell receptor beta chain appears in the sequencing data of a study of CD8+ T cells in alopecia areata. Study-wide background: Treated patients were given oral tofacitinib, which was dosed at 5 to 10 mg twice daily.

This clone was seen more than once but under ten times. The CDR3 is made up of 14 amino acids. Germline V gene lookup returns CDR1 ENHRY and CDR2 SYGVKD. cDNA serving as the sequencing template came from extracted, reverse transcribed RNA. Here immunoSEQ multiplex PCR was the method, and the copy in TCRdb shows in-frame clones only, minus some. The sample contains fewer than 150,000 clones, approximately 53% of which appear only once. The clonotype originates from a human donor with alopecia areata. V gene TRBV10-3 combines with J gene TRBJ2-1; TRBD1 or TRBD2 may be the D gene (5 bases each). Sample: CD4+ T cells sorted from blood, taken at week 0. The CDR3 loop reads CGASGTDGLDEQFF. As DNA, the CDR3 is TGTGGAGCATCCGGGACGGATGGGTTGGATGAGCAGTTCTTC.